The sample holds many counts of the clone carrying this TCR beta chain. What it binds is unknown. TCRdb reprocessed the RT-PCR reads with MiXCR, giving one entry per CDR3 protein. The profile covers hundreds of thousands of distinct CDR3 sequences, with approximately 11% appearing a single time and about 12% taken by the ten largest. This record comes from a study of response to subunit inactivated influenza vaccine. General study findings and limits: Few new T cells, the authors suggested, are recruited by each seasonal influenza vaccination.

The input for sequencing was PBMCs from blood, taken roughly 47 days after vaccination. This receptor was obtained from a man in his fifties or sixties who received an inactivated influenza vaccine.

The CDR3 loop is CSVARAGGANGYTF. CDR3 DNA sequence: TGCAGCGTTGCACGGGCAGGGGGCGCGAATGGCTACACCTTC. The rearrangement links TRBV29-1 to TRBJ1-2, with 8 bases aligning to TRBD1. The CDR3 is 14 residues long. The J segment lost 6 bases and the V segment lost 4 bases, leaving 10 bases of the junction unmatched. CDR1 and CDR2 from the germline V gene are SQVTM and ANQGSEA.